Detailed here is one T cell receptor (beta chain). Here immunoSEQ multiplex PCR was the method, and the copy in TCRdb shows in-frame clones only, minus some. The table includes under 130,000 clones, 69% detected once. The data are from a study of blood T cell repertoires in COVID-19. CDR3 size: 14 residues. CDR1 is MDHEN and CDR2 is SYDVKM in the germline V gene. V was trimmed by 7 bases and J by 2 bases, leaving 15 bases between them. Sequencing was performed on peripheral blood. The rearrangement links TRBV28 to TRBJ2-7; the D is unclear. This clonotype was sampled from a man older than 75 with acute or convalescent COVID-19. CDR3 nucleotides: TGTGCCAGCACCCCAGGTTGGTCGGCCTACGAGCAGTACTTC. It encodes CASTPGWSAYEQYF.